The present T cell receptor beta chain was sequenced within a study of T cells after posttransplantation cyclophosphamide. The CDR3 totals 15 residues. Deletions cut 2 bases from V and 6 bases from J, with 14 bases between. CDR1 and CDR2 from the germline V gene are LNHNV and YYDKDF (reference sequence). Study findings and constraints: Donor CD8+ memory clones often dominated recipient blood repertoires at later times. After PTCy, TRB diversity resembled that of CNI/methotrexate controls. Tissue-infiltrating T cells from skin or gut overlapped little with blood T cells.

This clone appeared once. Its antigen is still unknown. Profiling relied on immunoSEQ multiplex PCR, and the TCRdb table lists in-frame clones only, not all of them. The sample shows tens of thousands of clones, 95% to 98% of them seen only once. Cells defined as naive were viable CD3+CD4+ or CD3+CD8+ and CCR7+CD45RA+CD45RO-CD95-CD27+CD28+. Sample: naive CD4+ T cells sorted from PBMCs. The chain combines TRBV15 with TRBJ2-1; D possibly corresponds to TRBD1 (6 bases). This TCR came from a middle-aged man in good health, CMV-negative, and a related stem cell transplant donor. The CDR3 reads CATSRLGARINEQFF. Here the CDR3 DNA reads TGTGCCACCAGCAGACTGGGGGCTAGAATCAATGAGCAGTTCTTC.